This TCR beta chain was sequenced in a study of T cells in localized non-small cell lung cancer. Findings and limits, study-wide: Uninvolved adjacent lung had more T cell clonality than any other tissue, topping tumor.

V dropped 4 bases and J dropped 2; count of bases not matched to a gene: 3. CDR1 is LNHDA and CDR2 is SQIVND in the germline V gene (reference sequence). The CDR3 loop spans 14 amino acids. Regarding this clone: Its antigen is unknown.

Clones were read by immunoSEQ multiplex PCR, and TCRdb kept only the in-frame ones, dropping some. The sample contains some 19,000 clones, 85% to 95% of which appear only once. V is TRBV19 and J is TRBJ2-7; 9 bases line up with TRBD2. Sequencing used peripheral blood, obtained before any cancer treatment. The source of this sequence is a male donor aged 60 or older with stage I squamous cell lung carcinoma. The CDR3 DNA is TGTGCCAGTAGTAAAACTAGCGGGCCCTACGAGCAGTACTTC. As protein: CASSKTSGPYEQYF.